This T cell receptor (beta chain) is from a study of blood T cell repertoires in COVID-19. Study background: Specimens from acute and convalescent COVID-19 originated in the United States, Italy and Spain. Sources were T cells, B-cell-depleted T cells, or PBMCs; the material itself was cDNA or gDNA.

In the authors' workflow: Estimation of nucleated cell counts relied on the amplification of reference gene primers. Using immunoSEQ multiplex PCR, the repertoire was profiled, and TCRdb retains in-frame clones only, with some absent. For V, J and clone size, that table is used; D and trimming come from the DNA. The data hold 180,000 or so clones, with more than 70% observed a single time. Germline V gene lookup returns CDR1 MNHEY and CDR2 SVGAGI. This CDR3 has 15 residues. V gave up 6 bases and J gave up 2 bases, with 13 bases separating them. The specimen sequenced was peripheral blood. This clonotype was obtained from a man younger than 35 with active or convalescent COVID-19. The rearrangement joins TRBV6-5 to TRBJ2-2; D is possibly TRBD2 (5 bases). The CDR3 protein is CASRKPGINTGELFF. In DNA, the CDR3 is TGTGCCAGCAGGAAACCGGGAATAAACACCGGGGAGCTGTTTTTT.